This T cell receptor beta chain is drawn from a study of radiotherapy plus CTLA-4 blockade in lung cancer. The wider study: 15% to 20% of enrolled patients responded objectively, and around 30% had disease control.

The data were produced by immunoSEQ multiplex PCR, yet TCRdb's version contains in-frame clones alone and is incomplete. This table has tens of thousands of clones, 70% to 90% appearing once. CDR1 and CDR2 from the germline V gene are ENHRY and SYGVKD. Trimming left V 2 bases short and J 4 bases short, with 11 bases between. CDR3 length equals 14 residues. Focal radiation and CTLA-4 blockade (ipilimumab) were tested in chemo-refractory metastatic non-small-cell lung cancer patients. Findings of the study overall: In blood, TCR clones derived from the tumor expanded after radiotherapy plus ipilimumab. The best predictor of response was reported to be early blood T cell clone dynamics, with interferon-beta.

As for this clone: Its antigen is not identified.

This rearrangement joins TRBV10-3 to TRBJ1-2; D call uncertain. The TCR comes from a human donor with non-small cell lung cancer whose response to radiotherapy plus ipilimumab could not be evaluated. The starting material was peripheral blood, obtained from a patient treated with radiotherapy plus ipilimumab. CDR3 loop: CAISEEITSYGYTF. CDR3 nucleotide sequence: TGTGCCATCAGTGAGGAGATCACTAGCTATGGCTACACCTTC.